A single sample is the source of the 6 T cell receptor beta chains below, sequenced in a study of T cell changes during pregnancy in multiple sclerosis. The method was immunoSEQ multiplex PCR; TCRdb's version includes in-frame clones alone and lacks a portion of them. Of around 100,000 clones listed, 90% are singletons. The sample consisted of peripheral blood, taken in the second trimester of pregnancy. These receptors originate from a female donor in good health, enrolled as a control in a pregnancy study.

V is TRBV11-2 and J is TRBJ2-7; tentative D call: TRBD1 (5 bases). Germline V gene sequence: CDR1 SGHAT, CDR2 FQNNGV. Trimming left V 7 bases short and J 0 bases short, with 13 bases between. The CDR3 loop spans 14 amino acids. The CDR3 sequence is CASNQGVSSYEQYF. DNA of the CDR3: TGTGCCAGCAATCAAGGGGTGAGCTCCTACGAGCAGTACTTC.

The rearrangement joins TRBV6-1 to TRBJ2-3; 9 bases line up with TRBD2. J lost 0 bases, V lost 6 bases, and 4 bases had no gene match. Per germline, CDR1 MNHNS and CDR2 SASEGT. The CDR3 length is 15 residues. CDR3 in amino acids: CASRDSGRSTDTQYF. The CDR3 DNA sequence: TGTGCCAGCAGGGATAGCGGGAGAAGCACAGATACGCAGTATTTT.

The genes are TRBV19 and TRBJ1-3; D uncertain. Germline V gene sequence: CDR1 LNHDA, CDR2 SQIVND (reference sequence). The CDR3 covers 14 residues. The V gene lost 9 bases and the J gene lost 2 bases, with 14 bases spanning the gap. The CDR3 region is CASAGVEAGNTIYF. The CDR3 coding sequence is TGTGCCAGCGCGGGTGTTGAAGCTGGAAACACCATATATTTT. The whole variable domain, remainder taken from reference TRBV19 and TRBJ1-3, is DGGITQSPKYLFRKEGQNVTLSCEQNLNHDAMYWYRQDPGQGLRLIYYSQIVNDFQKGDIAEGYSVSREKKESFPLTVTSAQKNPTAFYLCASAGVEAGNTIYFGEGSWLTVV.

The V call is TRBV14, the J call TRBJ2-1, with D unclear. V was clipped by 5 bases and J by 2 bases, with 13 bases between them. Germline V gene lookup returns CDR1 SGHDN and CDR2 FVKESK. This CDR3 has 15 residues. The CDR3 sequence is CASSETRVAYNEQFF. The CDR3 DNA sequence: TGTGCCAGCAGCGAGACTCGGGTTGCCTACAATGAGCAGTTCTTC.

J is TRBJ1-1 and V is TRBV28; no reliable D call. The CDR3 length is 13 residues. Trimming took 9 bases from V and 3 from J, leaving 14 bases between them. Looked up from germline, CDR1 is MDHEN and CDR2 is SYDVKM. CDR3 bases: TGTGCCAGTTTTCTTCTATCGGACACTGAAGCTTTCTTT. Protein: CASFLLSDTEAFF.

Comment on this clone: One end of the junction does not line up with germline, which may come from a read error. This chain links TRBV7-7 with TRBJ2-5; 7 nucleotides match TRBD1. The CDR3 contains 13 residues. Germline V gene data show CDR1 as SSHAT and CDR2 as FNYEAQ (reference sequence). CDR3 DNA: TGTGCTAGCAGCACAGGGGCGGAGGAGACCCAGTACTTC. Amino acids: CASSTGAEETQYF.